Included here is one T cell receptor (beta chain) sequence, with context. The CDR3 extends over 15 amino acids. This sample is part of a study of untreated major depressive disorder. All participants were of European descent. Profiled with immunoSEQ multiplex PCR; TCRdb holds only in-frame clones, not every one. The sample shows 20,000 or so clones, roughly 84% of them seen only once. The chain carries TRBV21-1 and TRBJ1-5. TRBV21-1 is a pseudogene. The sequence was obtained from a woman under 40 in good health. Source material: CD4+ T cells from PBMCs. As DNA, the CDR3 is TGTGCCAGCAGCAAGTTGGTGGTCGGGAATCAGCCCCAGCATTTT. This gives the protein CASSKLVVGNQPQHF.